These 29 T cell receptor beta chains were all obtained from the same sample, sequenced in a study of monozygotic twins with inflammatory bowel disease. Each CDR3 protein gets one entry in TCRdb, which reprocessed the 5' RACE reads and gives no DNA. Recorded for this sample: approximately 330,000 distinct CDR3 sequences. Sequencing was carried out using blood. These receptors were taken from a human donor with ulcerative colitis or Crohn's disease, or a healthy co-twin of an affected twin (not recorded which).

The chain employs TRBV7-9 and TRBJ2-1. This CDR3 region has 16 residues. Germline lookup yields CDR1 SEHNR and CDR2 FQNEAQ (reference sequence). CDR3 region: CASSSLRASSYNEQFF.

V usage is TRBV5-5 and J usage is TRBJ1-6; the D call of TRBD1 rests on TCRdb alone, since no DNA is present to check it. This CDR3 is 14 amino acids long. CDR1 is SGHKS, CDR2 YYEKEE, per germline (reference sequence). The chain's CDR3 is CASSTGQGGAPLHF. The variable domain in full, with the rest retrieved from reference TRBV5-5 and TRBJ1-6, is DAGVTQSPTHLIKTRGQQVTLRCSPISGHKSVSWYQQVLGQGPQFIFQYYEKEERGRGNFPDRFSARQFPNYSSELNVNALLLGDSALYLCASSTGQGGAPLHFGNGTRLTVT.

The V and J genes are TRBV30 and TRBJ1-5; no DNA is available, so the TRBD1 call from TCRdb remains unchecked. Per the germline V gene, CDR1 is GTSNPN and CDR2 is SVGIG (reference sequence). This CDR3 is 13 amino acids long. CDR3 residues: CAWTRDSNQPQHF.

CDR3 in amino acids: CASSQGTGRTDTQYF. The chain recombines TRBV3-1 with TRBJ2-3; TCRdb picks TRBD1, but there is no DNA to check that call. This CDR3 comprises 15 residues. From germline, CDR1 is LGHDT and CDR2 YNNKEL (reference sequence).

The chain combines TRBV5-1 with TRBJ2-1. The CDR3 is made up of 12 amino acids. Germline CDR1 reads SGHRS; CDR2 reads YFSETQ. CDR3 sequence reads: CASSYTDNEQFF.

The chain employs TRBV29-1 and TRBJ2-6; TCRdb calls TRBD1, which cannot be checked without DNA. The length of the CDR3 is 17 residues. CDR1 is SQVTM, CDR2 ANQGSEA, per germline. The CDR3 spells CSVLNLTGSSGANVLTF.

V usage is TRBV28 and J usage is TRBJ2-2; as DNA is missing, the TRBD1 call by TCRdb cannot be tested. CDR3 size: 13 residues. Germline V gene sequence: CDR1 MDHEN, CDR2 SYDVKM. The CDR3 protein is CASLGQNTGELFF.

The chain carries TRBV5-1 and TRBJ1-1; checking the TCRdb D call of TRBD1 is not possible without DNA. The germline V gene has CDR1 SGHRS and CDR2 YFSETQ. The CDR3 runs 16 residues. The CDR3 loop reads CASSLEARVGEPEAFF.

The chain couples TRBV20-1 to TRBJ2-7; TCRdb designates TRBD1, a call that cannot be tested without DNA. The CDR3 extends over 14 amino acids. Germline V gene data show CDR1 as DFQATT and CDR2 as SNEGSKA (reference sequence). CDR3 protein: CSALSGGNSYEQYF.

CDR3 protein: CSVMTGGNTEAFF. The chain employs TRBV29-1 and TRBJ1-1; TCRdb designates TRBD1, a call that cannot be tested without DNA. CDR1 is SQVTM and CDR2 is ANQGSEA in the germline V gene. The CDR3 runs to 13 residues. Drawing the rest from reference TRBV29-1 and TRBJ1-1, the complete variable domain is SAVISQKPSRDICQRGTSLTIQCQVDSQVTMMFWYRQQPGQSLTLIATANQGSEATYESGFVIDKFPISRPNLTFSTLTVSNMSPEDSSIYLCSVMTGGNTEAFFGQGTRLTVV.

This chain connects TRBV6-5 to TRBJ2-7; TCRdb lists TRBD1, though no DNA is available to test this call. The CDR3 has 18 residues. Germline V CDR1 and CDR2: MNHEY, SVGAGI. The CDR3 loop reads CASSYGWPGGTSSYEQYF.

CDR3: CSDGPQGIGYTF. The gene calls are TRBV29-1 and TRBJ1-2; TCRdb returns TRBD1, unconfirmable since there is no DNA. The CDR3 spans 12 residues. The germline CDR1 and CDR2 sequences are SQVTM and ANQGSEA.

The chain links TRBV20-1 to TRBJ1-1; without DNA, the TCRdb call of TRBD1 cannot be checked. Germline V CDR1 and CDR2: DFQATT, SNEGSKA (reference sequence). The CDR3 is made up of 14 amino acids. This CDR3 is CSATRTGGNTEAFF.

This chain connects TRBV7-2 to TRBJ1-2; TCRdb indicates TRBD1, and absent DNA this call remains unverified. CDR3 size: 15 residues. The V gene's germline CDR1 is SGHTA and CDR2 FQGNSA. CDR3 region: CASSLDSGTSGGYTF.

The chain uses TRBV5-4 and TRBJ1-2. The CDR3 is 13 residues long. The germline CDR1 and CDR2 sequences are SGHNT and YYREEE (reference sequence). CDR3 residues: CASRRTASYGYTF.

The genes are TRBV15 and TRBJ2-7. This CDR3 comprises 14 residues. Germline V gene data show CDR1 as LNHNV and CDR2 as YYDKDF (reference sequence). CDR3: CATSRDGFSYEQYF.

The rearrangement uses TRBV12-3 or TRBV12-4 and TRBJ2-3; the D gene TCRdb calls, TRBD1, cannot be checked with no DNA. The CDR3 runs to 14 residues. The CDR3 sequence is CASSPGDFADTQYF.

This chain joins TRBV20-1 and TRBJ2-7; the D call of TRBD1 rests on TCRdb alone, since no DNA is present to check it. The CDR3 is 16 residues long. From germline, CDR1 is DFQATT and CDR2 SNEGSKA (reference sequence). The CDR3 loop reads CSAAENTGRSSYEQYF.

CDR3 region: CASSPGHRDNYGYTF. This chain uses TRBV5-1 with TRBJ1-2; without DNA, the TCRdb call of TRBD1 cannot be checked. In germline, CDR1 is SGHRS, CDR2 YFSETQ. The CDR3 totals 15 residues.

The V and J genes are TRBV6-2 or TRBV6-3 and TRBJ1-1; TCRdb calls TRBD1, which cannot be checked without DNA. CDR1 is MNHEY, CDR2 SVGEGT, per germline. The CDR3 is 14 residues long. CDR3 sequence reads: CASRGRTGEREAFF.

The CDR3 reads CASRKAGASTDTQYF. J is TRBJ2-3 and V is TRBV5-1; TCRdb's D call of TRBD2 is untestable without DNA. This CDR3 comprises 15 residues. Looked up from germline, CDR1 is SGHRS and CDR2 is YFSETQ.

The chain has TRBV7-8 and TRBJ2-2; TCRdb proposes TRBD1, but this gene call is untestable without DNA. The CDR3 consists of 15 residues. Germline V gene sequence: CDR1 SGHVS, CDR2 FQNEAQ. The CDR3 protein is CASSLARVNTGELFF.

This chain joins TRBV5-1 and TRBJ1-2; TCRdb's D call of TRBD1 is untestable without DNA. The germline gives CDR1 SGHRS, CDR2 YFSETQ. The CDR3 spans 13 residues. This CDR3 is CASGQGAGYGYTF.

The CDR3 loop reads CASSLVAGRSYEQYF. The chain carries TRBV5-4 and TRBJ2-7; without DNA, the TCRdb call of TRBD2 cannot be checked. CDR3 length: 15 amino acids. Per germline, CDR1 SGHNT and CDR2 YYREEE (reference sequence).

The chain couples TRBV3-1 to TRBJ2-1; the TRBD1 assignment by TCRdb is unverifiable without DNA. This CDR3 has 14 amino acids. Germline assignment: CDR1 LGHDT and CDR2 YNNKEL (reference sequence). The CDR3: CASSQAGTDNEQFF.

The rearrangement uses TRBV5-1 and TRBJ2-7; without DNA, the TCRdb call of TRBD2 cannot be checked. This CDR3 has 15 residues. CDR1 SGHRS and CDR2 YFSETQ come from the germline V gene. CDR3: CASSASSGRAYEQYF.

The J gene is TRBJ2-2, the V gene TRBV18; the D call from TCRdb, TRBD1, cannot be confirmed without DNA. The CDR3 is made up of 15 amino acids. The germline V gene encodes CDR1 KGHSH and CDR2 LQKENI. The CDR3 spells CASSSDRANTGELFF.

The V gene is TRBV5-1, the J gene TRBJ1-2; the TCRdb call, TRBD1, lacks DNA for checking. The CDR3 sequence is 14 residues long. Germline CDR1 SGHRS, CDR2 YFSETQ. Here the CDR3 reads CASSLGDRDYGYTF.

The chain links TRBV6-6 to TRBJ2-1; TCRdb picks TRBD2, but there is no DNA to check that call. The CDR3 loop spans 13 amino acids. Germline CDR1 MNHNY, CDR2 SVGAGI (reference sequence). The CDR3 protein is CASVREGYNEQFF.